These 3 T cell receptor beta chains originate from one sample sequenced in a study of blood T cells in healthy people across ages. Using a J-beta primer mix together with a sample-barcoded 5' primer, a second PCR was run for roughly 7 to 11 cycles. TCRdb used MiXCR to reprocess the 5' RACE reads, holding one entry per CDR3 protein. The data contain 1.5 million to 2 million distinct CDR3 sequences, just under 50% of them singletons. Sequencing used blood. The receptors derive from a middle-aged woman in good health.

CDR3 amino acids: CASSLIGGTANEKLFF. The CDR3 DNA reads TGTGCCAGCAGCTTAATAGGGGGGACAGCTAATGAAAAACTGTTTTTT. V and J are TRBV7-8 and TRBJ1-4, with 7 bases lining up with TRBD1. CDR1 and CDR2 from the germline V gene are SGHVS and FQNEAQ. The CDR3 has 16 residues. Losses at the gene ends were 2 bases for V and 3 bases for J; bases not matched to a gene: 6.

The chain carries TRBV6-6 and TRBJ1-5; 9 bases match TRBD1. Per germline, CDR1 MNHNY and CDR2 SVGAGI (reference sequence). The CDR3 extends over 14 amino acids. J gave up 7 bases and V 7 bases, and 8 bases lay outside the gene matches. CDR3 region: CASNRGRVEQPQHF. The CDR3 DNA sequence: TGTGCCAGCAACAGGGGGCGCGTGGAGCAGCCCCAGCATTTT.

Of note for this clonotype: A read error may produce the germline difference seen at one junction end. The chain uses TRBV27 and TRBJ1-2, with 10 bases that match TRBD1. Germline assignment: CDR1 MNHEY and CDR2 SMNVEV (reference sequence). The CDR3 loop spans 17 amino acids. In DNA form, the CDR3 reads TGTGCCAGCAGTTTGGGACAGGGGACGATCTCTAACTATGGCTGCACCTTC. Its translation: CASSLGQGTISNYGCTF.